This T cell receptor (beta chain) was captured in a study of OX40 agonist ivuxolimab in advanced cancers. Across the whole study: Cohort: around 83% men, mean age approximately 66, aged roughly 23 to 79. Among those treated, three patients had partial responses, one with hepatocellular carcinoma and two with cutaneous melanoma.

This clone appeared a single time. At one of its ends the junction is not consistent with the germline gene, which may arise from a read error. Baseline, cycle 4 day 1, and cycle 7 day 1 were the blood sampling points. Germline CDR1 is MDHEN and CDR2 is SYDVKM. This CDR3 has 18 amino acids. Measured with immunoSEQ multiplex PCR; TCRdb has only the in-frame clones, and not every one. The profile shows 70,000 or so clones, about four fifths of them singletons. The source material was CD4+ or CD8+ T cells sorted from blood, sampled in a trial of the OX40 agonist ivuxolimab. The chain combines TRBV28 with TRBJ1-5; 12 nucleotides align to TRBD1. The sequence was obtained from an adult with an advanced solid tumor such as melanoma, head and neck, liver or kidney cancer. The CDR3 DNA reads as TGTGCCAGCAGTATAGCCAAAGGGACAGGGGGCGGCAATCTGCCCCAGCATTTT. Amino acid sequence: CASSIAKGTGGGNLPQHF.